This T cell receptor (beta chain) comes out of a study of cytomegalovirus exposure and HLA in healthy donors. This CDR3 has 14 amino acids. V was clipped by 9 bases and J by 6 bases; unmatched bases: 11. The germline V gene encodes CDR1 SGHNT and CDR2 YYREEE (reference sequence). The PCR was carried out with 60 Vbeta primers and 13 Jbeta primers. Using immunoSEQ multiplex PCR, the repertoire was profiled, and TCRdb retains in-frame clones only, with some absent. The sample has about 200,000 clones; about 82% are singletons. This sequence was found in a man younger than 40 in good health and CMV-seronegative. The chain links TRBV5-4 to TRBJ2-4, with 8 bases lining up with TRBD1. Sequencing used PBMCs. CDR3 nucleotides: TGTGCCACCTTGGACAGGGAGGCTGGAAACATTCAGTACTTC. Translating it yields CATLDREAGNIQYF.